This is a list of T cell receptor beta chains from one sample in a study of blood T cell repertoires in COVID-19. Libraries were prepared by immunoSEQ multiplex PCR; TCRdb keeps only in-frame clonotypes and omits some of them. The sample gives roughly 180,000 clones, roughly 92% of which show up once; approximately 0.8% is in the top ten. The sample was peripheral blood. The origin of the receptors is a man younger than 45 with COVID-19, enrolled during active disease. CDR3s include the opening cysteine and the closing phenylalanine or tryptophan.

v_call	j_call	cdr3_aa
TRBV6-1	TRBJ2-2	CASSEGLAVTGELFF
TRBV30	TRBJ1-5	CAWSNQGRGNQPQHF
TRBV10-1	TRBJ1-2	CASSGRTGVGGYTF
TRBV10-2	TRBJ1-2	CASSDSQGYQGYGYTF
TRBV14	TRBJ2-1	CASSWGLYNEQFF
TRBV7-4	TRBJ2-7	CASSPGPSGGAVEQYF
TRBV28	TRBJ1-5	CASNFGGIWVQPQHF
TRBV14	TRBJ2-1	CASSQAWQGEDEQFF
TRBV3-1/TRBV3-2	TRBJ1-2	CASSPGGGEYGYTF
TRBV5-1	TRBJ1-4	CASSLGQGNEKLFF
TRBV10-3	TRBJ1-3	CAISEVGGDGNTIYF
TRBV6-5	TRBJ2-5	CASSSRTGGGQTQYF
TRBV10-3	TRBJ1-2	CASPGQEFYGYTF
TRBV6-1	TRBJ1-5	CASSEEEGLPQHF
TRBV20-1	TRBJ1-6	CSAGGQGEGNSPLHF
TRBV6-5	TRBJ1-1	CASRDRSMNTEAFF
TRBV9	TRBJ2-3	CASSTGGTSTDTQYF
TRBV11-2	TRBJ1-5	CASSLVLEGLPGPQHF
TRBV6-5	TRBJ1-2	CASSYAGQSYGYTF
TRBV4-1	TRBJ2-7	CASSLGRTSGYEQYF
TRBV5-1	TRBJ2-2	CASSWAPTGGSGELFF
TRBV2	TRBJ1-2	CASKTAGDGYTF
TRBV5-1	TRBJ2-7	CASSLGDRVSYEQYF
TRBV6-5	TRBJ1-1	CASREGARDTEAFF
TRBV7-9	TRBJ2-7	CASSLAAGTYEQYF
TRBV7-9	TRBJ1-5	CASSLTGDSNQPQHF
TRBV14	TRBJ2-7	CASSLPGQPSYEQYF
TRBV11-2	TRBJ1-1	CASSRMGRGGAFF
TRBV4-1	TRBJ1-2	CASSQDGQGYRGYTF
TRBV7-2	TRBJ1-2	CASSLSESGGVGYTF
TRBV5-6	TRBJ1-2	CASSFRDRDSYGYTF
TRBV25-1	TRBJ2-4	CASSAPPSPLAKNIQYF
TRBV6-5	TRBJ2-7	CASSYSSTPPHEQYF